Each of the 23 T cell receptor beta chains below was sequenced from the same sample in a study of T cell responses to AZD1222 COVID-19 vaccine. Clones were sequenced by immunoSEQ multiplex PCR, and TCRdb holds only the in-frame ones, with some missing. The profile shows about 130,000 clones, around 90% of them singletons. The input for sequencing was peripheral blood, taken on day 0 of AZD1222 vaccination. The receptor set was obtained from an adult in good health.

V gene TRBV7-2 combines with J gene TRBJ2-3; TRBD2 is a possible D gene (5 bases). Between the trimmed V and J ends, which lost 5 bases and 0 bases, there was a span of 12 bases. Germline CDR1 reads SGHTA; CDR2 reads FQGNSA. CDR3 length equals 15 residues. The CDR3 spells CASSPDYLSTDTQYF. CDR3 DNA: TGTGCCAGCAGCCCAGACTACCTTAGCACAGATACGCAGTATTTT. Supplemented by reference TRBV7-2 and TRBJ2-3, the full variable domain reads GAGVSQSPSNKVTEKGKDVELRCDPISGHTALYWYRQSLGQGLEFLIYFQGNSAPDKSGLPSDRFSAERTGGSVSTLTIQRTQQEDSAVYLCASSPDYLSTDTQYFGPGTRLTVL.

This chain links TRBV2 with TRBJ1-1; D not resolved. Trimming took 11 bases from V and 2 from J, leaving 15 bases between them. This CDR3 comprises 13 residues. The germline gives CDR1 SNHLY, CDR2 FYNNEI. CDR3 sequence (DNA): TGTGCCGGAAGCACAGAATTCAACACTGAAGCTTTCTTT. This encodes CAGSTEFNTEAFF.

The genes are TRBV12-3 or TRBV12-4 and TRBJ2-5; 10 bases agree with TRBD2. The CDR3 has 13 residues. J gave up 4 bases and V 6 bases, and 2 bases lay outside the gene matches. CDR3 sequence: CASRLAGVETQYF. DNA of the CDR3: TGTGCCAGCAGGCTAGCGGGGGTAGAGACCCAGTACTTC.

This rearrangement joins TRBV5-1 to TRBJ1-2; 12 nucleotides agree with TRBD1. V dropped 4 bases and J dropped 4; count of bases not matched to a gene: 8. This CDR3 has 16 residues. The germline gives CDR1 SGHRS, CDR2 YFSETQ. CDR3 amino acids: CASSPTGTGGTYGYTF. The CDR3 nucleotides read TGCGCCAGCAGCCCAACCGGGACAGGGGGCACCTATGGCTACACCTTC. The variable domain in full, completed from reference TRBV5-1 and TRBJ1-2, reads KAGVTQTPRYLIKTRGQQVTLSCSPISGHRSVSWYQQTPGQGLQFLFEYFSETQRNKGNFPGRFSGRQFSNSRSEMNVSTLELGDSALYLCASSPTGTGGTYGYTFGSGTRLTVV.

This chain joins TRBV11-3 and TRBJ1-1, with TRBD1 matching 11 bases. Per the germline V gene, CDR1 is SGHNT and CDR2 is YENEEA. J gave up 13 bases and V 10 bases, and 14 bases lay outside the gene matches. CDR3 length: 13 amino acids. The CDR3, as DNA: TGTGCCACCGGCCCTGGGACAGGGGGAAATGTTTTCTTT. Its translation: CATGPGTGGNVFF.

The chain links TRBV11-2 to TRBJ2-5, with D perhaps TRBD2 (6 bases). Germline-derived CDR1 and CDR2 are SGHAT and FQNNGV. V shed 5 bases and J shed 2 bases, with 15 bases lying between them. The CDR3 consists of 15 residues. The CDR3 region has the DNA TGTGCCAGCAGCCCGAACTGGGCGGGGCAAGAGACCCAGTACTTC. This gives the protein CASSPNWAGQETQYF. The whole variable domain, filled in from reference TRBV11-2 and TRBJ2-5, reads EAGVAQSPRYKIIEKRQSVAFWCNPISGHATLYWYQQILGQGPKLLIQFQNNGVVDDSQLPKDRFSAERLKGVDSTLKIQPAKLEDSAVYLCASSPNWAGQETQYFGPGTRLLVL.

As DNA, the CDR3 is TGTGCCAGCAGCTCCGGGAACTCTGGAAACACCATATATTTT. Translating gives CASSSGNSGNTIYF. The chain has TRBV7-2 and TRBJ1-3, with D unresolved. The germline gives CDR1 SGHTA, CDR2 FQGNSA. The CDR3 spans 14 residues. V lost 4 bases, J lost 0 bases, and 7 bases lay in between.

The chain recombines TRBV11-2 with TRBJ1-1, with D possibly being TRBD1 (6 bases). The CDR3 consists of 13 residues. The V gene lost 2 bases and the J gene lost 4 bases, with 8 bases spanning the gap. Germline CDR1 reads SGHAT; CDR2 reads FQNNGV. The CDR3 DNA follows: TGTGCCAGCAGCTTACAGGGGAGCACTGAAGCTTTCTTT. It is translated as CASSLQGSTEAFF.

The V call is TRBV25-1, the J call TRBJ2-1, with D unresolved. The CDR3 length is 12 residues. The germline CDR1 and CDR2 sequences are MGHDK and SYGVNS. Deletions cut 2 bases from V and 5 bases from J, with 4 bases between. The CDR3 nucleotides read TGTGCCAGCAGTGAACCTAACAATGAGCAGTTCTTC. This gives the protein CASSEPNNEQFF.

V is TRBV28 and J is TRBJ2-7; unclear D gene. The V end was cut by 3 bases, the J end by 7 bases, with 19 bases between. This CDR3 region has 15 residues. The germline CDR1 and CDR2 sequences are MDHEN and SYDVKM. The CDR3 bases are TGTGCCAGCAGTTTCGCTTACTCCCAGCGTCAAGAGCAGTACTTC. Translation gives CASSFAYSQRQEQYF.

V is TRBV6-1 and J is TRBJ2-7; unclear D gene. The CDR3 is made up of 14 amino acids. V was cut by 2 bases and J by 2 bases, with 10 bases left in between. CDR1 MNHNS and CDR2 SASEGT come from the germline V gene. The CDR3 region is CASSELVSAYEQYF. The CDR3 DNA reads TGTGCCAGCAGTGAATTAGTGTCTGCCTACGAGCAGTACTTC.

This clone was seen just once. V is TRBV27 and J is TRBJ1-6, with D perhaps TRBD1 (6 bases). V shed 5 bases and J shed 10 bases, with 21 bases lying between them. The CDR3 runs 16 residues. CDR1 is MNHEY and CDR2 is SMNVEV in the germline V gene (reference sequence). The chain's CDR3 is CASSPTRGGWGSPLHF. DNA of the CDR3: TGTGCCAGCAGTCCTACCCGAGGGGGGTGGGGATCACCCCTCCACTTT.

The chain couples TRBV18 to TRBJ1-1; D gene ambiguous. Trimming cost V 0 bases and J 6 bases, with 8 bases left between them. Germline-derived CDR1 and CDR2 are KGHSH and LQKENI. CDR3 length: 13 amino acids. The CDR3 protein is CASSPPDSPEAFF. The CDR3 DNA follows: TGTGCCAGCTCACCACCGGATTCCCCTGAAGCTTTCTTT.

This chain joins TRBV4-1 and TRBJ1-2; weak D call: TRBD1 (6 bases). The germline V gene encodes CDR1 MGHRA and CDR2 YSYEKL. Between the trimmed V and J ends, which lost 4 bases and 4 bases, there was a span of 16 bases. The CDR3 sequence is 15 residues long. The CDR3 DNA is TGCGCCAGCAGCCTGGGGACAAGCTCTCTCTATGGCTACACCTTC. It translates to CASSLGTSSLYGYTF.

The V call is TRBV7-3, the J call TRBJ2-3; D is unclear. The germline gives CDR1 SGHTA, CDR2 FQGTGA. Trimming cost V 0 bases and J 0 bases, with 13 bases left between them. The CDR3 length is 17 residues. The CDR3 bases are TGTGCCAGCAGCTTAACGTTTTCTGGGATTAGCACAGATACGCAGTATTTT. Translation: CASSLTFSGISTDTQYF.

This clone turned up a few times. The chain recombines TRBV2 with TRBJ2-1; the match to TRBD1 covers 11 bases. CDR1 is SNHLY, CDR2 FYNNEI, per germline. V lost 8 bases, J lost 9 bases, and 6 bases stayed unmatched. This CDR3 is 13 amino acids long. CDR3 in amino acids: CASVGTGGGEQFF. The CDR3 DNA reads TGTGCCAGCGTGGGGACAGGGGGTGGTGAGCAGTTCTTC.

The genes are TRBV10-1 and TRBJ2-3; 9 bases agree with TRBD1. The V and J ends lost 2 bases and 3 bases, in that order; junction bases with no gene match: 3. This CDR3 comprises 15 residues. The germline CDR1 and CDR2 sequences are WNHNN and SYGVQD (reference sequence). CDR3 DNA: TGCGCCAGCAGTGAGGGGGGGACAGGGACAGATACGCAGTATTTT. It translates to CASSEGGTGTDTQYF.

The chain has TRBV24-1 and TRBJ2-1; no firm D call. V lost 1 base to trimming and J lost 8 bases, with 11 bases between them. The CDR3 consists of 14 residues. Germline V gives CDR1 KGHDR, CDR2 SFDVKD. The CDR3 DNA reads TGTGCCACCAGTGATTTCCCCCCTTTTGATGAGCAGTTCTTC. Translation: CATSDFPPFDEQFF.

The chain employs TRBV6-1 and TRBJ1-2; D is perhaps TRBD1 (6 bases). Germline CDR1 is MNHNS and CDR2 is SASEGT. This CDR3 is 15 amino acids long. Trimming removed 1 base from V and 6 bases from J, with 15 bases in between. Written as DNA, the CDR3 is TGTGCCAGCAGTGAAGGGATGGGGGCAGGTCATGGCTACACCTTC. Translating gives CASSEGMGAGHGYTF.

The genes are TRBV9 and TRBJ2-7, with a weak D call TRBD1 (5 bases). Germline lookup yields CDR1 SGDLS and CDR2 YYNGEE. The CDR3 totals 14 residues. Between the trimmed V and J ends, which lost 0 bases and 6 bases, there was a span of 13 bases. CDR3 region: CASSVDPGSREQYF. DNA of the CDR3: TGTGCCAGCAGCGTAGACCCAGGGTCCCGCGAGCAGTACTTC.

This rearrangement joins TRBV10-3 to TRBJ2-3; 12 nucleotides agree with TRBD1. The length of the CDR3 is 15 residues. The trim removed 9 bases at V and 1 base at J, leaving 5 bases unmatched. Germline values: CDR1 ENHRY, CDR2 SYGVKD. DNA of the CDR3: TGTGCCATGGGACAGGGGGCAAGTGGCACAGATACGCAGTATTTT. Amino acid sequence: CAMGQGASGTDTQYF.

The rearrangement links TRBV2 to TRBJ2-5; TRBD1 agrees at 10 bases. The CDR3 extends over 15 amino acids. Germline values: CDR1 SNHLY, CDR2 FYNNEI. V gave up 5 bases and J gave up 4 bases; unmatched junction bases: 7. CDR3: CASSRDRGSVETQYF. CDR3 in DNA: TGTGCCAGCAGTAGGGACAGGGGTTCTGTAGAGACCCAGTACTTC.

This clone was found once. The chain uses TRBV27 and TRBJ1-5; the D gene is possibly TRBD1 (5 bases). V lost 6 bases and J 7 bases, leaving 13 bases between the germline ends. The CDR3 is 13 amino acids. Germline CDR1 and CDR2: MNHEY and SMNVEV (reference sequence). The CDR3 sequence: CASSRELRQPQHF. The CDR3 DNA reads TGTGCCAGCAGCAGGGAATTAAGGCAGCCCCAGCATTTT.